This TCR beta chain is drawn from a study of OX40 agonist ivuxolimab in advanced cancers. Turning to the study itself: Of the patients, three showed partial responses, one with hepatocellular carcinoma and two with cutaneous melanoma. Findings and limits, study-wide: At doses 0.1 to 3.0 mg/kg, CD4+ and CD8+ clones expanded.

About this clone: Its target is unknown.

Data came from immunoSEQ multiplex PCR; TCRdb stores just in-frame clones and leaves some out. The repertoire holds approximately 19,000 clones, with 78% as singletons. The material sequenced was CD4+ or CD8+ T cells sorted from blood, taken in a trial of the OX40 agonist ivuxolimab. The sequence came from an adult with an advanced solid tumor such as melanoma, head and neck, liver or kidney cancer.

Here the CDR3 reads CASSLMGEQYF. In nucleotides, the CDR3 is TGTGCCAGCAGCTTGATGGGCGAGCAGTACTTC. The chain employs TRBV5-5 and TRBJ2-7; the D is unclear. The CDR3 runs to 11 residues. Germline lookup yields CDR1 SGHKS and CDR2 YYEKEE (reference sequence). The V gene lost 1 base and the J gene lost 6 bases, with 5 bases spanning the gap.